Below, 23 T cell receptor beta chains from the same sample are listed, as sequenced in a study of early T cells in non-severe SARS-CoV-2 infection. In TCRdb, the 5' RACE reads were re-called with MiXCR into one record per CDR3 protein. Here the sample spans about 39,000 distinct CDR3 sequences, approximately 6% being singletons. This specimen consisted of whole blood, obtained at baseline. The receptor set was obtained from an adult who was a healthcare worker with PCR-confirmed SARS-CoV-2 infection or an uninfected control (not recorded which).

This clonotype was recorded many times. The CDR3 region has the DNA TGTGCCAGCAGCGTACTGGGTCTCTCAGATACGCAGTATTTT. It yields the protein CASSVLGLSDTQYF. The J gene is TRBJ2-3, the V gene TRBV9; D unclear. The CDR3 is 14 residues long. Germline V gene lookup returns CDR1 SGDLS and CDR2 YYNGEE. Trimming pared 1 base from V and 4 bases from J, leaving 10 bases between.

In its sample, this clonotype was seen many times. The chain recombines TRBV27 with TRBJ1-5; tentatively, D is TRBD1 (5 bases). Germline-derived CDR1 and CDR2 are MNHEY and SMNVEV (reference sequence). This CDR3 region has 14 residues. V was cut by 8 bases and J by 3 bases, with 14 bases left in between. In nucleotides, the CDR3 is TGTGCCAGCCAGGACGGGGGACTCAATCAGCCCCAGCATTTT. Translating gives CASQDGGLNQPQHF.

This clonotype was seen a handful of times. The chain employs TRBV2 and TRBJ2-1, with 16 bases aligning to TRBD2. Germline loops: CDR1 SNHLY, CDR2 FYNNEI. The CDR3 totals 18 residues. With 5 bases clipped from V and 6 bases from J, the junction kept 10 bases outside the gene matches. CDR3 sequence reads: CASSNPGLAGGPGNEQFF. CDR3 DNA sequence: TGTGCCAGCAGTAACCCGGGACTAGCGGGAGGGCCGGGCAATGAGCAGTTCTTC.

This clonotype has at least ten counts. Germline is not matched at one junction end, which may reflect a read error. The chain joins TRBV18 to TRBJ2-7; TRBD1 aligns across 9 bases. CDR1 is KGHSH and CDR2 is LQKENI in the germline V gene. This CDR3 contains 12 residues. The CDR3 DNA follows: TGTGCCAGCTCACACATGACAGGGGGAAGGAGCTTC. Translation: CASSHMTGGRSF.

This clonotype was observed many times. The chain uses TRBV6-5 and TRBJ2-1; 9 bases line up with TRBD2. Germline V CDR1 and CDR2: MNHEY, SVGAGI. CDR3 length: 15 residues. The junction had 8 bases not matched to a gene; V was cut back by 6 bases and J by 5 bases. Written as DNA, the CDR3 is TGTGCCAGCAGGAAGAGGACTAGCGCCGACAATGAGCAGTTCTTC. Translation gives CASRKRTSADNEQFF.

There are a few counts of this clonotype. The genes are TRBV5-1 and TRBJ1-1; no clear D gene. The length of the CDR3 is 13 residues. The germline V gene encodes CDR1 SGHRS and CDR2 YFSETQ. Trimming took off 0 bases at V and 6 bases at J, with 9 bases between the two ends. DNA for the CDR3: TGCGCCAGCAGCTTGGCCGCCGTTTCTGAAGCTTTCTTT. This gives the protein CASSLAAVSEAFF. The entire variable domain, with the rest obtained from reference TRBV5-1 and TRBJ1-1, is as follows: KAGVTQTPRYLIKTRGQQVTLSCSPISGHRSVSWYQQTPGQGLQFLFEYFSETQRNKGNFPGRFSGRQFSNSRSEMNVSTLELGDSALYLCASSLAAVSEAFFGQGTRLTVV.

This clonotype was observed at least ten times. V usage is TRBV10-2 and J usage is TRBJ2-7; 10 bases are shared with TRBD1. The CDR3 covers 14 residues. Germline V gives CDR1 WSHSY, CDR2 SAAADI. The V gene end was trimmed by 6 bases and the J gene end by 6 bases; junction bases not matched to a gene: 8. The CDR3 is CASRGGTGVGEQYF. The CDR3 DNA is TGCGCCAGCAGAGGTGGGACAGGGGTGGGCGAGCAGTACTTC.

This clonotype has ten or more counts. The chain is built from TRBV29-1 and TRBJ2-7; D is uncertain. This CDR3 comprises 13 residues. CDR1 SQVTM and CDR2 ANQGSEA come from the germline V gene. Trimming removed 6 bases at V and 1 base at J, with 13 bases between. CDR3 amino acids: CSVALGISYEQYF. In DNA form, the CDR3 reads TGCAGCGTCGCCCTGGGCATTTCCTACGAGCAGTACTTC.

Ten or more counts support this clonotype. The chain recombines TRBV20-1 with TRBJ2-6; the D call may be TRBD1 or TRBD2 (5 bases each). This CDR3 comprises 19 residues. V was shortened by 3 bases and J by 0 bases, with 21 bases between the two germline ends. Germline V gene lookup returns CDR1 DFQATT and CDR2 SNEGSKA (reference sequence). Here the CDR3 reads CSARGQGTAAPSGANVLTF. DNA for the CDR3: TGCAGTGCTAGGGGGCAAGGGACGGCAGCTCCCTCTGGGGCCAACGTCCTGACTTTC.

This clonotype has at least ten counts. The V and J genes are TRBV2 and TRBJ1-3; possible D gene TRBD1, 6 bases. V was pared by 7 bases and J by 0 bases, with 10 bases between. Germline assignment: CDR1 SNHLY and CDR2 FYNNEI. The CDR3 has 14 amino acids. CDR3 DNA: TGTGCCAGCACTCGGACAGTCTCTGGAAACACCATATATTTT. Residues: CASTRTVSGNTIYF.

This clonotype was detected ten times or more. The chain combines TRBV20-1 with TRBJ1-5; D unresolved. V lost 3 bases and J 3 bases, leaving 6 bases between the germline ends. This CDR3 is 12 amino acids long. Germline CDR1 is DFQATT and CDR2 is SNEGSKA (reference sequence). The DNA for the CDR3 is TGCAGTGCTAGTAGGGTCAATCAGCCCCAGCATTTT. It yields the protein CSASRVNQPQHF.

This clonotype has ten or more counts. V gene TRBV5-1 combines with J gene TRBJ2-1; TRBD2 matches at 9 bases. The CDR3 totals 16 residues. Germline V lookup: CDR1 SGHRS, CDR2 YFSETQ. The V segment lost 3 bases and the J segment 3 bases; nucleotides outside the gene matches: 7. The CDR3 protein is CASSSNSGSSYNEQFF. CDR3 bases: TGCGCCAGCAGCTCAAATAGCGGGAGTAGCTACAATGAGCAGTTCTTC. Variable domain in full (rest from reference TRBV5-1 and TRBJ2-1): KAGVTQTPRYLIKTRGQQVTLSCSPISGHRSVSWYQQTPGQGLQFLFEYFSETQRNKGNFPGRFSGRQFSNSRSEMNVSTLELGDSALYLCASSSNSGSSYNEQFFGPGTRLTVL.

This clonotype appeared a few times. The rearrangement joins TRBV7-9 to TRBJ1-3; no reliable D call. V shed 5 bases and J shed 4 bases, with 12 bases lying between them. This CDR3 is built from 14 residues. Looked up from germline, CDR1 is SEHNR and CDR2 is FQNEAQ (reference sequence). As DNA, the CDR3 is TGTGCCAGCAGCCCCGGCGGCGACGGAAACACCATATATTTT. It yields the protein CASSPGGDGNTIYF.

This clonotype has a count of ten or more. The chain carries TRBV11-2 and TRBJ1-4; D remains unclear. Trimming shortened V by 4 bases and J by 4 bases, and 7 bases separated the two germline ends. Germline assignment: CDR1 SGHAT and CDR2 FQNNGV. The CDR3 runs 13 residues. The CDR3 spells CASSSPLNEKLFF. The DNA of the CDR3 is TGTGCCAGCAGCTCTCCGCTTAATGAAAAACTGTTTTTT.

This clonotype has a handful of counts. V gene TRBV25-1 combines with J gene TRBJ1-1; tentatively, D is TRBD1 (5 bases). Germline loops: CDR1 MGHDK, CDR2 SYGVNS. V shed 1 base and J shed 4 bases, with 7 bases lying between them. The CDR3 spans 13 residues. CDR3 loop: CASSEFGGTEAFF. The CDR3 DNA is TGTGCCAGCAGTGAATTTGGGGGCACTGAAGCTTTCTTT.

This clonotype appeared many times. The gene calls are TRBV29-1 and TRBJ2-5; no definite D call. The CDR3 has 12 residues. The V end was cut by 7 bases, the J end by 7 bases, with 16 bases between. CDR1 is SQVTM, CDR2 ANQGSEA, per germline. CDR3 sequence: CSGTGGPGTQYF. CDR3 coding DNA: TGCAGCGGAACCGGCGGCCCCGGGACCCAGTACTTC.

This clonotype occurred many times. CDR3 in amino acids: CASSWAWDTQYF. DNA of the CDR3: TGTGCCAGCAGCTGGGCGTGGGATACGCAGTATTTT. The chain joins TRBV7-8 to TRBJ2-3; no clear D gene. This CDR3 is 12 amino acids long. The V gene's germline CDR1 is SGHVS and CDR2 FQNEAQ. V was clipped by 4 bases and J by 6 bases, with 8 bases between them.

The chain combines TRBV27 with TRBJ1-1, with TRBD1 identical over 7 bases. Trimming removed 8 bases from V and 4 bases from J; junction bases left unmatched: 7. The length of the CDR3 is 13 residues. Germline lookup yields CDR1 MNHEY and CDR2 SMNVEV (reference sequence). CDR3 bases: TGTGCCAGCTCGTCAGGGGGTATCACTGAAGCTTTCTTT. It specifies CASSSGGITEAFF.

The chain carries TRBV7-2 and TRBJ2-5, with 11 bases identical to TRBD1. Losses at the gene ends were 5 bases for V and 4 bases for J; bases not matched to a gene: 12. The CDR3 runs 17 residues. Per germline, CDR1 SGHTA and CDR2 FQGNSA. The CDR3 reads CASSQRPPGQGGETQYF. The DNA for the CDR3 is TGTGCCAGCAGCCAAAGACCCCCGGGACAGGGGGGAGAGACCCAGTACTTC.

This clonotype was recorded a few times. The chain combines TRBV5-1 with TRBJ2-3, with D possibly matching TRBD2 (6 bases). Between the trimmed V and J ends, which lost 3 bases and 2 bases, there was a span of 16 bases. The V gene's germline CDR1 is SGHRS and CDR2 YFSETQ. The CDR3 extends over 16 amino acids. For the CDR3, the DNA is TGCGCCAGCAGCTATCGTCCGGGACTCTCCACAGATACGCAGTATTTT. Its translation is CASSYRPGLSTDTQYF.

This clonotype was seen many times. The gene calls are TRBV7-8 and TRBJ1-1; D uncertain. V lost 5 bases and J lost 6, with 10 bases in between. The CDR3 totals 12 residues. Germline-derived CDR1 and CDR2 are SGHVS and FQNEAQ. The chain's CDR3 is CASSPSRAEAFF. The CDR3 DNA follows: TGTGCCAGCAGCCCCTCTCGTGCTGAAGCTTTCTTT. The whole variable domain, filled in from reference TRBV7-8 and TRBJ1-1, reads GAGVSQSPRYKVAKRGQDVALRCDPISGHVSLFWYQQALGQGPEFLTYFQNEAQLDKSGLPSDRFFAERPEGSVSTLKIQRTQQEDSAVYLCASSPSRAEAFFGQGTRLTVV.

This clonotype came up many times. The genes are TRBV7-6 and TRBJ2-7, with a weak D call TRBD1 (6 bases). The CDR3 runs to 15 residues. Germline V lookup: CDR1 SGHVS, CDR2 FNYEAQ. Trimming cost V 6 bases and J 0 bases, with 15 bases left between them. The chain's CDR3 is CASRPTTGLSYEQYF. CDR3 nucleotide sequence: TGTGCCAGCAGACCAACGACAGGCCTCTCCTACGAGCAGTACTTC.

This clonotype was counted at least ten times. The chain uses TRBV6-5 and TRBJ1-3; D is unresolved. CDR3 size: 14 residues. Looked up from germline, CDR1 is MNHEY and CDR2 is SVGAGI. Trimming took off 7 bases at V and 4 bases at J, with 14 bases between the two ends. The CDR3 DNA is TGTGCCAGCATCCCCCGGGGAAGAGGAAACACCATATATTTT. Protein product: CASIPRGRGNTIYF.